This T cell receptor (beta chain) stems from a study of blood T cells in healthy people across ages. In its sample, this clonotype was seen a few times. Caucasian individuals from Russia who were healthy and aged roughly 6 to 100 acted as donors. Sample-barcoded 5' priming and a J-beta primer mix drove a second PCR of about 6 to 11 cycles. One entry per CDR3 protein, called by TCRdb with MiXCR from the 5' RACE reads. The sample shows roughly 680,000 distinct CDR3 sequences, 20% to 25% of them seen only once. Trimming removed 1 base at V and 8 bases at J, with 12 bases between. Germline V lookup: CDR1 SGHTA, CDR2 FQGNSA. CDR3 size: 14 residues.

The J gene is TRBJ1-5, the V gene TRBV7-2, with D possibly matching TRBD1 (5 bases). The specimen sequenced was blood. The clonotype originates from a man aged 65 to 79 in good health. Written as DNA, the CDR3 is TGTGCCAGCAGCTTAGTTGGATTGGGGGAGCCCCAGCATTTT. Translation gives CASSLVGLGEPQHF.